This entry lists 22 T cell receptor beta chains sequenced from one sample in a study of T cell therapy after organ transplantation. Here immunoSEQ multiplex PCR was the method, and the copy in TCRdb shows in-frame clones only, minus some. This table holds a few thousand clones, approximately 80% found once. The time point is: 4-8 weeks after completion of therapy. No antigen is known for these receptors. The starting material was CD8+ T cells from blood, obtained after autologous CMV-specific T cell therapy. Source of these receptors: a human patient who had received a solid organ transplant and had CMV disease. Some T cells may arise from the graft donor.

The J gene is TRBJ1-2, the V gene TRBV7-2; no clear D. CDR1 and CDR2 from the germline V gene are SGHTA and FQGNSA. V gave up 1 base and J gave up 2 bases, with 5 bases separating them. The CDR3 sequence is 13 residues long. CDR3 nucleotides: TGTGCCAGCAGCTTAGACACCAACTATGGCTACACCTTC. Translation: CASSLDTNYGYTF.

V and J are TRBV6-6 and TRBJ1-1; D is unresolved. Germline-derived CDR1 and CDR2 are MNHNY and SVGAGI (reference sequence). The CDR3 sequence is 11 residues long. Trimming removed 6 bases at V and 6 bases at J, with 8 bases between. This CDR3 reads CASRTLSEAFF. CDR3 DNA sequence: TGTGCCAGCAGAACATTATCTGAAGCTTTCTTT.

The rearrangement uses TRBV5-4 and TRBJ1-1; perhaps TRBD1 as D (5 bases). Per germline, CDR1 SGHNT and CDR2 YYREEE (reference sequence). Trimming stripped 5 bases from V and 2 bases from J, with 13 bases between. The CDR3 has 14 amino acids. CDR3 sequence reads: CASSSSGYNTEAFF. The CDR3 coding sequence is TGTGCCAGCAGTTCTTCAGGGTACAACACTGAAGCTTTCTTT.

The chain recombines TRBV7-2 with TRBJ1-5, with 8 bases that match TRBD1. The length of the CDR3 is 15 residues. V lost 4 bases, J lost 5 bases, and 7 bases stayed unmatched. Germline V gene sequence: CDR1 SGHTA, CDR2 FQGNSA. CDR3 region: CASSYRGLIDQPQHF. The CDR3 DNA is TGTGCCAGCAGCTACAGGGGGTTGATTGATCAGCCCCAGCATTTT. The full variable domain, in which reference TRBV7-2 and TRBJ1-5 provide the parts outside the CDR3, is GAGVSQSPSNKVTEKGKDVELRCDPISGHTALYWYRQSLGQGLEFLIYFQGNSAPDKSGLPSDRFSAERTGGSVSTLTIQRTQQEDSAVYLCASSYRGLIDQPQHFGDGTRLSIL.

The chain combines TRBV11-2 with TRBJ1-1; 8 positions agree with TRBD1. This CDR3 has 13 amino acids. The ends lost 6 bases at V and 6 bases at J; junction bases unmatched: 6. Germline V lookup: CDR1 SGHAT, CDR2 FQNNGV. The CDR3 spells CASRPTGASEAFF. Written as DNA, the CDR3 is TGTGCCAGCAGACCGACAGGGGCCTCTGAAGCTTTCTTT.

This chain uses TRBV19 with TRBJ2-2; D perhaps matches TRBD2 (5 bases). Between the trimmed V and J ends, which lost 6 bases and 7 bases, there was a span of 6 bases. CDR1 is LNHDA, CDR2 SQIVND, per germline (reference sequence). The CDR3 length is 11 residues. CDR3 DNA: TGTGCCAGTAGAGGAGGCGGGGAGCTGTTTTTT. It yields the protein CASRGGGELFF.

The rearrangement links TRBV30 to TRBJ1-1; D is unclear. Germline CDR1 reads GTSNPN; CDR2 reads SVGIG (reference sequence). This CDR3 has 13 residues. V was clipped by 3 bases and J by 3 bases, with 11 bases between them. Here the CDR3 DNA reads TGTGCCTGGAGCGAGGCAGAGTACACTGAAGCTTTCTTT. This gives the protein CAWSEAEYTEAFF.

The V and J genes are TRBV27 and TRBJ1-5; no definite D call. Trimming removed 5 bases from V and 7 bases from J, with 18 bases in between. The germline gives CDR1 MNHEY, CDR2 SMNVEV (reference sequence). The CDR3 has 15 amino acids. In DNA form, the CDR3 reads TGTGCCAGCAGTCAAAATTTAGGGTTAGGGCAGCCCCAGCATTTT. Protein: CASSQNLGLGQPQHF.

This clone occurred a few times. The chain recombines TRBV7-9 with TRBJ2-2; D could derive from TRBD1 or TRBD2 (5 bases each). Trimming took 5 bases from V and 5 from J, leaving 15 bases between them. This CDR3 contains 15 residues. CDR1 and CDR2 (germline): SEHNR, FQNEAQ (reference sequence). The CDR3 loop is CASSPQLGRTGELFF. The CDR3, as DNA: TGTGCCAGCAGCCCCCAACTGGGACGAACCGGGGAGCTGTTTTTT.

The J gene is TRBJ2-1, the V gene TRBV4-3, with 8 positions matching TRBD2. This CDR3 has 14 amino acids. The germline V gene encodes CDR1 LGHNA and CDR2 YSLEER. Trimming cost V 1 base and J 8 bases; bases outside gene matches: 4. The DNA of the CDR3 is TGCGCCAGCAGCCAAGGATCACTAGCGGATGAGCAGTTCTTC. It translates to CASSQGSLADEQFF.

This clone was found once. The chain uses TRBV27 and TRBJ1-1, with TRBD1 as a possible D gene (5 bases). CDR3 length equals 16 residues. CDR1 is MNHEY, CDR2 SMNVEV, per germline (reference sequence). The V and J ends lost 3 bases and 0 bases respectively, with 14 bases between them. CDR3: CASSFSAGTMNTEAFF. The CDR3 DNA follows: TGTGCCAGCAGTTTTTCAGCCGGGACGATGAACACTGAAGCTTTCTTT.

This clone was seen more than once but under ten times. This sequence joins TRBV29-1 and TRBJ1-1; D ambiguous. This CDR3 has 11 amino acids. V gave up 2 bases and J gave up 4 bases, with 5 bases separating them. Germline loops: CDR1 SQVTM, CDR2 ANQGSEA. As DNA, the CDR3 is TGCAGCGTTGAAAAATCCACTGAAGCTTTCTTT. Its protein is CSVEKSTEAFF.

The gene calls are TRBV6-6 and TRBJ2-7; 10 nucleotides align to TRBD1. This CDR3 is 15 amino acids long. With 0 bases clipped from V and 5 bases from J, the junction kept 4 bases outside the gene matches. Germline CDR1 reads MNHNY; CDR2 reads SVGAGI (reference sequence). In DNA, the CDR3 is TGTGCCAGCAGTTACTCGGGACAGGGGTTCCACGAGCAGTACTTC. It yields the protein CASSYSGQGFHEQYF.

The J gene is TRBJ2-5, the V gene TRBV25-1, with D perhaps TRBD2 (6 bases). CDR1 is MGHDK and CDR2 is SYGVNS in the germline V gene. The CDR3 extends over 13 amino acids. The germline V and J ends were trimmed by 8 bases and 7 bases, with 17 bases remaining between them. In DNA, the CDR3 is TGTGCCAGCTCGCCAGGAGGGGATGGGACCCAGTACTTC. Translating it yields CASSPGGDGTQYF.

The V call is TRBV2, the J call TRBJ2-2, with TRBD1 matching over 8 bases. The CDR3 totals 16 residues. Germline lookup yields CDR1 SNHLY and CDR2 FYNNEI. Trimming took 5 bases from V and 5 from J; bases not matched to a gene: 10. Here the CDR3 reads CASSHPSTGGTGELFF. As DNA, the CDR3 is TGTGCCAGCAGTCACCCGTCAACAGGGGGAACCGGGGAGCTGTTTTTT.

This chain joins TRBV19 and TRBJ1-1; D not resolved. This CDR3 is built from 14 residues. The germline CDR1 and CDR2 sequences are LNHDA and SQIVND (reference sequence). With 9 bases removed from V and 3 bases from J, the gap between germline ends came to 17 bases. The CDR3 is CASQDTIWDTEAFF. The CDR3 region has the DNA TGTGCCAGCCAAGATACTATATGGGACACTGAAGCTTTCTTT.

The CDR3 coding sequence is TGTGCTAGTGGTTCGACAGGGATCAACGAGCAGTACTTC. It specifies CASGSTGINEQYF. The V call is TRBV12-5, the J call TRBJ2-7, with 7 bases fitting TRBD1. V was clipped by 4 bases and J by 5 bases; unmatched bases: 5. This CDR3 has 13 residues. Germline lookup yields CDR1 LGHNT and CDR2 FRNRAP.

CDR3 nucleotide sequence: TGTGCCAGCAGCCAAGAGAGGGCGCTAGGTAATTCACCCCTCCACTTT. This translates into CASSQERALGNSPLHF. The rearrangement uses TRBV4-2 and TRBJ1-6, with D hard to call. Germline V lookup: CDR1 LGHNA, CDR2 YNFKEQ. The V end was cut by 0 bases, the J end by 6 bases, with 12 bases between. CDR3 length: 16 amino acids.

V and J are TRBV28 and TRBJ2-2; D might be TRBD1 (5 bases). V lost 3 bases to trimming and J lost 4 bases, with 9 bases between them. The CDR3 consists of 14 residues. Germline-derived CDR1 and CDR2 are MDHEN and SYDVKM. The CDR3 region is CASSFGGATGELFF. As DNA, the CDR3 is TGTGCCAGCAGTTTTGGTGGGGCCACCGGGGAGCTGTTTTTT.

This clone was detected only a few times. This chain joins TRBV7-2 and TRBJ2-7; D is possibly TRBD1 (5 bases). CDR1 is SGHTA and CDR2 is FQGNSA in the germline V gene. The CDR3 totals 13 residues. Trimming shortened V by 6 bases and J by 0 bases, and 9 bases separated the two germline ends. CDR3 bases: TGTGCCAGCAGAGAAGGACACTCCTACGAGCAGTACTTC. Its protein is CASREGHSYEQYF.

The chain joins TRBV7-3 to TRBJ2-3; the D gene is possibly TRBD2 (6 bases). Germline V gives CDR1 SGHTA, CDR2 FQGTGA. V gave up 2 bases and J gave up 5 bases, with 14 bases separating them. The CDR3 has 15 amino acids. The CDR3 is CASSLGGSSGDTQYF. CDR3 sequence (DNA): TGTGCCAGCAGCTTAGGAGGGAGTAGCGGAGATACGCAGTATTTT.

This clone was observed once. DNA of the CDR3: TGCGCCAGCAGCCCGAGTAAGAACCGAAAGACCTATGGCTACACCTTC. It translates to CASSPSKNRKTYGYTF. This sequence joins TRBV4-1 and TRBJ1-2, with no clear D. The CDR3 totals 16 residues. Deletions cut 4 bases from V and 4 bases from J, with 19 bases between. From germline, CDR1 is MGHRA and CDR2 YSYEKL.